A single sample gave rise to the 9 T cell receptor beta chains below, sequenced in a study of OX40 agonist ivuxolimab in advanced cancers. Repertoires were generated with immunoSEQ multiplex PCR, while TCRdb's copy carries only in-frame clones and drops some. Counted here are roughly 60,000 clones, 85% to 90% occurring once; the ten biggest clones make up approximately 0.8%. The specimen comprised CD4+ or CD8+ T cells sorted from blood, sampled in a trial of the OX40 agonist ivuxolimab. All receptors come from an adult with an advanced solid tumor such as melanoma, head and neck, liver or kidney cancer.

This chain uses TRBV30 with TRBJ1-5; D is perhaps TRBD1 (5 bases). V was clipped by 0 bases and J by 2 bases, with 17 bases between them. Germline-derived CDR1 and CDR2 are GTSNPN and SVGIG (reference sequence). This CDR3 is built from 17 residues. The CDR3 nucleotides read TGTGCCTGGAGTGTACCACGGGGGTCCCTCGGCAATCAGCCCCAGCATTTT. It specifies CAWSVPRGSLGNQPQHF.

As DNA, the CDR3 is TGCAGCGTTGAAAAAGTAGGCAGGCAGTACGACCAGGCTTTCTTT. Residues: CSVEKVGRQYDQAFF. V is TRBV29-1 and J is TRBJ1-1; D unclear. The CDR3 is made up of 15 amino acids. CDR1 SQVTM and CDR2 ANQGSEA come from the germline V gene. Between the trimmed V and J ends, which lost 2 bases and 11 bases, there was a span of 24 bases.

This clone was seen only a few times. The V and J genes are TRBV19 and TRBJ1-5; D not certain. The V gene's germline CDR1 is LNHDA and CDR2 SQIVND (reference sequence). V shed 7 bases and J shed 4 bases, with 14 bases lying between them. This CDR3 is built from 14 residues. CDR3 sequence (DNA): TGTGCCAGTAAAGGAGTTTTGGGGAATCAGCCCCAGCATTTT. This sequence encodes CASKGVLGNQPQHF.

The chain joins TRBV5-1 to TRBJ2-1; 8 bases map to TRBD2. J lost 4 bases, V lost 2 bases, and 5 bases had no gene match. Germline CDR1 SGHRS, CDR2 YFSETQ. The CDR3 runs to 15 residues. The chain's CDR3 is CASSLAGDMYNEQFF. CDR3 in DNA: TGCGCCAGCAGCTTAGCGGGAGATATGTACAATGAGCAGTTCTTC.

CDR3 sequence: CASRWDRPNTGELFF. Here the CDR3 DNA reads TGTGCCAGCAGGTGGGACAGGCCGAACACCGGGGAGCTGTTTTTT. The chain recombines TRBV11-2 with TRBJ2-2, with 8 bases matching TRBD1. The CDR3 loop spans 15 amino acids. Trimming cost V 6 bases and J 0 bases; bases outside gene matches: 3. The germline V gene has CDR1 SGHAT and CDR2 FQNNGV.

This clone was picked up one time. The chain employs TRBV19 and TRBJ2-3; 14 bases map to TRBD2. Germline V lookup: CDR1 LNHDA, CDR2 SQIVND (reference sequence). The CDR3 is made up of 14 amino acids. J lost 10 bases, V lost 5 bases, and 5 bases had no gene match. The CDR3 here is CASSPSGLAGAQYF. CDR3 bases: TGTGCCAGTAGTCCATCGGGACTAGCGGGGGCGCAGTATTTT.

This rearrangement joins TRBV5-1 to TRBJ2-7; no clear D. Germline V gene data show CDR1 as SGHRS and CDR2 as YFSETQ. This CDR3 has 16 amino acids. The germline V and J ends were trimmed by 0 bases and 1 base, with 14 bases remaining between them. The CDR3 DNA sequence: TGCGCCAGCAGCTTGGCTACGCCGACTGTTTCCTACGAGCAGTACTTC. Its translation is CASSLATPTVSYEQYF.

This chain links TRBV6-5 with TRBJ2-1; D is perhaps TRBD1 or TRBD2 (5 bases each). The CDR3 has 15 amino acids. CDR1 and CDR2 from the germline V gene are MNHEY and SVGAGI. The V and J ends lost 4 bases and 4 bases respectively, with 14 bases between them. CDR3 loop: CASSSARGAYNEQFF. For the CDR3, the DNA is TGTGCCAGCAGTTCAGCGAGGGGTGCATACAATGAGCAGTTCTTC.

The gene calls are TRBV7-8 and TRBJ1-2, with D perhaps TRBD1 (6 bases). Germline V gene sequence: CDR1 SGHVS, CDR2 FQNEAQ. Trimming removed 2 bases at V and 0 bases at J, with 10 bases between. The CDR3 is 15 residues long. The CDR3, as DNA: TGTGCCAGCAGCTTATTCAGGGGCCCTAACTATGGCTACACCTTC. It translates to CASSLFRGPNYGYTF.